Detailed here is one TCR beta chain. This receptor's antigen is unknown. One base away there is no much larger clone; base qualities are not given. The immunoSEQ Assay, a bias-controlled multiplex PCR, was used to amplify TCRbeta CDR3 regions from genomic DNA. Concerning the study's data processing: Within the assay, amplification of reference gene primers was used to estimate how many nucleated cells each sample contained. To quantify the absolute abundance of each unique TCRbeta CDR3 rearrangement, sequence reads were collapsed and filtered. Productive Simpson clonality was computed per sample as the square root of Simpson's diversity index over productive rearrangements. The table was pulled from immuneACCESS by TCRdb, which kept in-frame rearrangements only. Such tables lose some clones; where checked, under half of the loss comes from unresolved V genes, and the rest has no known cause. Clonal size and the V and J genes are those of that table, whereas D and trimming came from the DNA. The sample table holds fewer than 85,000 clones, of which 74% were seen once. The top ten clonotypes cover approximately 2.8% of the sample.

The CDR3 starts with the cysteine, ends with the phenylalanine, and has 15 residues. Only the CDR3 portion is preserved as DNA: 45 bases, with reading frame beginning at the first base. For CDR1 and CDR2, the germline V gene lists MNHEY and SVGAGI. Ends trimmed: V by 4 bases, J by 5 bases; bases unmatched to a gene: 8. The collaborating institutions used their own protocols to collect whole blood in K2EDTA tubes. For TCRbeta analysis, collaborators shipped samples as frozen whole blood, isolated PBMCs, or DNA extracted from either of those sample types. The sample belongs to a study of blood T cell repertoires in COVID-19 (dated by TCRdb to 2019 to 2021). Study-level background: Collaborator samples came from the United States, Italy and Spain and covered acute and convalescent phases of COVID-19. The prospective study material was composed of cDNA or gDNA derived from T cells, B-cell-depleted T cells, or PBMCs. The dataset comprised deeply sampled blood TCRbeta repertoires from subjects exposed to, actively infected with, or recovered from COVID-19. The repertoires were released in a freely available public database intended as a resource for research on the immune response to SARS-CoV-2. The samples were drawn from two sources: the first 160 participants of the ongoing ImmuneRACE study, and approximately 1,300 subjects contributed by 6 global collaborators. The sample metadata nearly always contained a de-identified subject ID, COVID-19 status, age in years and sex. Where HLA class I and class II types were available, the types were taken from metadata supplied by the sample provider, not from assay-based typing. The study at large found these results: The quantity of clinical and demographic metadata differed by source and by participant and was supplied without curation.

Sequencing was performed on peripheral blood. The chain was built from TRBV6-5 and TRBJ2-3, with 8 central nucleotides matching TRBD2. The TCR comes from a human donor with acute or convalescent COVID-19. The donor label of this sample is uncertain. The nucleotides are TGTGCCAGCAGTTGGGAGGCGGGGGGAAGAGATACGCAGTATTTT. Translated, this gives CASSWEAGGRDTQYF.